A selection of T cell receptor beta chains follows, all from one sample in a study of blood T cell repertoires in COVID-19. This table comes from immunoSEQ multiplex PCR, and its TCRdb copy is limited to in-frame clones, with some not included. Seen here are roughly 200,000 clones, 88% observed once, and the top ten hold roughly 4.2%. The sequencing input was peripheral blood. The source of these receptors is a woman younger than 45 with acute or convalescent COVID-19. The CDR3 runs from the conserved cysteine through the conserved F or W. The D gene is left open where the match is weak. Clone size appears in some rows only: once, few, many, or a class for an expanded clone.

j_gene: TRBJ2-2; abundance: -; d_gene: -; v_gene: TRBV30; CDR3nt: TGTGCCTGGAGTGTAACACCGAACACCGGGGAGCTGTTTTTT; CDR3aa: CAWSVTPNTGELFF
j_gene: TRBJ2-3; abundance: -; d_gene: -; v_gene: TRBV4-2; CDR3nt: TGTGCCAGCACTCCCGGGAGCTTGATGACAGATACGCAGTATTTT; CDR3aa: CASTPGSLMTDTQYF
j_gene: TRBJ2-2; abundance: -; d_gene: -; v_gene: TRBV5-1; CDR3nt: TGCGCCAGCAGGGAGGTGGCGGGTGACACCGGGGAGCTGTTTTTT; CDR3aa: CASREVAGDTGELFF
j_gene: TRBJ1-6; abundance: -; d_gene: -; v_gene: TRBV6-5; CDR3nt: TGTGCCAGCACGTTGGGAGGGAATTCACCCCTCCACTTT; CDR3aa: CASTLGGNSPLHF
j_gene: TRBJ2-1; abundance: -; d_gene: -; v_gene: TRBV5-5; CDR3nt: TGTGCCAGCAGCTTGGCACTACACAATGAGCAGTTCTTC; CDR3aa: CASSLALHNEQFF
j_gene: TRBJ1-2; abundance: -; d_gene: -; v_gene: TRBV4-1; CDR3nt: TGCGCCAGCAGCCAGGTCGGGGGGCCTCACTATGGCTACACCTTC; CDR3aa: CASSQVGGPHYGYTF
j_gene: TRBJ1-5; abundance: -; d_gene: -; v_gene: TRBV19; CDR3nt: TGTGCCAGTAGTCAGGCCAATCAGCCCCAGCATTTT; CDR3aa: CASSQANQPQHF
j_gene: TRBJ1-5; abundance: -; d_gene: -; v_gene: TRBV5-1; CDR3nt: TGCGCCAGCAGCTTCCCCGATCAGCCCCAGCATTTT; CDR3aa: CASSFPDQPQHF
j_gene: TRBJ2-6; abundance: -; d_gene: -; v_gene: TRBV3-1/TRBV3-2; CDR3nt: TGTGCCAGCGGAGAGAGCTCTGGGGCCAACGTCCTGACTTTC; CDR3aa: CASGESSGANVLTF
j_gene: TRBJ2-1; abundance: -; d_gene: -; v_gene: TRBV10-2; CDR3nt: TGCGCCAGCCGGGTGAGCTCCTACAATGAGCAGTTCTTC; CDR3aa: CASRVSSYNEQFF
j_gene: TRBJ1-2; abundance: -; d_gene: -; v_gene: TRBV19; CDR3nt: TGTGCCAGTAGTATGCGGCAGAACTATGGCTACACCTTC; CDR3aa: CASSMRQNYGYTF
j_gene: TRBJ1-6; abundance: -; d_gene: -; v_gene: TRBV10-3; CDR3nt: TGTGCCATCAGTGGGTACCGGGGGAATTATTCACCCCTCCACTTT; CDR3aa: CAISGYRGNYSPLHF
j_gene: TRBJ2-7; abundance: -; d_gene: -; v_gene: TRBV28; CDR3nt: TGTGCCAGCTACGCCCCTACTGTTACCTACGAGCAGTACTTC; CDR3aa: CASYAPTVTYEQYF
j_gene: TRBJ1-4; abundance: -; d_gene: -; v_gene: TRBV5-4; CDR3nt: TGTGCCAGCAGCTTGGCCGTACAGGGAGCTAATGAAAAACTGTTTTTT; CDR3aa: CASSLAVQGANEKLFF
j_gene: TRBJ1-4; abundance: -; d_gene: -; v_gene: TRBV19; CDR3nt: TGTGCCAGTCGAGGACAGACCTTTAATGAAAAACTGTTTTTT; CDR3aa: CASRGQTFNEKLFF
j_gene: TRBJ1-5; abundance: -; d_gene: -; v_gene: TRBV19; CDR3nt: TGTGCCAGTAGTATACTGTATAGCAATCAGCCCCAGCATTTT; CDR3aa: CASSILYSNQPQHF
j_gene: TRBJ1-2; abundance: -; d_gene: TRBD1; v_gene: TRBV12-5; CDR3nt: TGTGCTAGTGGTTTGAAACAGGGGGCTATTAACTATGGCTACACCTTC; CDR3aa: CASGLKQGAINYGYTF
j_gene: TRBJ2-7; abundance: -; d_gene: TRBD2; v_gene: TRBV11-3; CDR3nt: TGTGCCAGCAGCTTAGCGGGGACTAGCGGGTCTTACGAGCAGTACTTC; CDR3aa: CASSLAGTSGSYEQYF
j_gene: TRBJ2-7; abundance: -; d_gene: -; v_gene: TRBV18; CDR3nt: TGTGCCAGCTCACCACCGGCAGGGCTCGAGCAGTACTTC; CDR3aa: CASSPPAGLEQYF
j_gene: TRBJ1-1; abundance: once; d_gene: -; v_gene: TRBV5-4; CDR3nt: TGTGCCAGCAGGAACCAACTAGCGGGAGGGCGGGCTTTCTTT; CDR3aa: CASRNQLAGGRAFF
j_gene: TRBJ2-1; abundance: -; d_gene: -; v_gene: TRBV7-3; CDR3nt: TGTGCCAGCAGCTTTGGGGCCTCCTACAATGAGCAGTTCTTC; CDR3aa: CASSFGASYNEQFF
j_gene: TRBJ2-1; abundance: -; d_gene: TRBD2; v_gene: TRBV7-2; CDR3nt: TGTGCCAGCAGCTCGGGACTACAGTTCTTC; CDR3aa: CASSSGLQFF
j_gene: TRBJ1-1; abundance: -; d_gene: -; v_gene: TRBV21-1; CDR3nt: TGTGCCAGCATTGGGGGGACTGAAGCTTTCTTT; CDR3aa: CASIGGTEAFF
j_gene: TRBJ2-7; abundance: -; d_gene: -; v_gene: TRBV5-4; CDR3nt: TGTGCCAGCAGAGGGGACTTAAGCTCCTACGAGCAGTACTTC; CDR3aa: CASRGDLSSYEQYF
j_gene: TRBJ2-1; abundance: -; d_gene: -; v_gene: TRBV5-1; CDR3nt: TGCGCCAGCAGCTTTTGGACTGGAAGCTCCTACAATGAGCAGTTCTTC; CDR3aa: CASSFWTGSSYNEQFF
j_gene: TRBJ2-7; abundance: -; d_gene: TRBD1; v_gene: TRBV6-5; CDR3nt: TGTGCCAGCACGGGACAGGGGAGGGAGGAGCAGTACTTC; CDR3aa: CASTGQGREEQYF
j_gene: TRBJ1-2; abundance: -; d_gene: TRBD1; v_gene: TRBV28; CDR3nt: TGTGCCAGTGGAGACAGGGGGTATGGCTACACCTTC; CDR3aa: CASGDRGYGYTF